This is a list of T cell receptor beta chains from one sample in a study of cytotoxic CD8 clonotypes in ibrutinib-treated CLL. Sequencing used immunoSEQ multiplex PCR; TCRdb keeps in-frame clones, though not all of them. The sample yields some 350,000 clones, roughly 67% seen once. Here the sequenced sample was PBMCs, taken after 36 months of ibrutinib treatment. Every receptor here comes from a human donor with chronic lymphocytic leukemia. Each CDR3 is given without its conserved first and last residue.

j_call v_call cdr3_aa
TRBJ1-5 TRBV18 ASSPTPPGPSNQPQH
TRBJ1-3 TRBV2 ASRGGLSGNTIY
TRBJ2-5 TRBV9 ASSVGLGGTDSQETQY
TRBJ1-2 TRBV4-1 ASSRSTGGYYGYT
TRBJ1-1 TRBV27 ASSSDLWGSTEAF
TRBJ2-2 TRBV7-8 ASSLRWKNTGELF
TRBJ1-1 TRBV6-5 ASSYSRTGGWRNAF
TRBJ1-1 TRBV6-5 ASSRGSEAF
TRBJ1-1 TRBV5-6 ASSLVWGRGTEAF
TRBJ1-2 TRBV5-1 ASSEGTGASNYGYT
TRBJ2-5 TRBV9 ASSVGERGGETQY
TRBJ2-1 TRBV7-9 ASGRPLSVNEQF
TRBJ2-7 TRBV13 ASSPTGYEQY
TRBJ2-7 TRBV7-2 ASSLGRAVAYEQY